The clone carrying this TCR beta chain was recorded only once. Its specificity is not known. This same CDR3 is encoded by further DNA sequences in the sample. The record originates from a study of shared clonotypes between healthy human individuals. The protocol was immunoSEQ multiplex PCR, while the TCRdb copy is restricted to in-frame clones and leaves out a portion. The sample shows 1 million to 1.2 million clones, roughly 80% of them seen only once. Findings and limits, study-wide: Four donors showed sharing of 4.5% to 6% of naive CD4 clonotypes.

The germline gives CDR1 SGDLS, CDR2 YYNGEE. This CDR3 region has 14 residues. V lost 0 bases to trimming and J lost 1 base, with 7 bases between them. The sequencing sample was made of memory CD4+ T cells from PBMCs. The sample's subset: CD45RA-negative fraction. The gene calls are TRBV9 and TRBJ1-1; no reliable D call. The receptor was isolated from a man younger than 30 in good health. Some clones in this sample may be carry-over from other donors' samples. The CDR3 protein is CASSVGPGNTEAFF. The CDR3 nucleotides read TGTGCCAGCAGCGTAGGGCCAGGGAACACTGAAGCTTTCTTT.